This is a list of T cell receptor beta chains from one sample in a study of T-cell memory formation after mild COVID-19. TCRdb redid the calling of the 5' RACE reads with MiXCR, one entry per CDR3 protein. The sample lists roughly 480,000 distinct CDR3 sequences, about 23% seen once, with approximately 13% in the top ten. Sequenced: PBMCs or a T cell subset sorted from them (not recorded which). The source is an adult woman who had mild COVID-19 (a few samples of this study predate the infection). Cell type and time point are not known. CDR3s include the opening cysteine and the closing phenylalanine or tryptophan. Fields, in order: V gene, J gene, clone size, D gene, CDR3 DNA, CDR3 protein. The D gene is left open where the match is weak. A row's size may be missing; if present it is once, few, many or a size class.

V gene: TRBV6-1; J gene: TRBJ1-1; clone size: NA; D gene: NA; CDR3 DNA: TGTGCCAGCAGTCCCCTTGGGGCAGGGTCCACTGAAGCTTTCTTT; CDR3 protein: CASSPLGAGSTEAFF
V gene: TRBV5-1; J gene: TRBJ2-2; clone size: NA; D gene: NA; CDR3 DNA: TGCGCCAGCCGAAGCAGGGAGGCCGGGGAGCTGTTTTTT; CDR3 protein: CASRSREAGELFF
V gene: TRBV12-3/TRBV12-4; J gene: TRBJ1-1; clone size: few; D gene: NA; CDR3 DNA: TGTGCCAGCAGTTTACATACGGGTTGGACTGAAGCTTTCTTT; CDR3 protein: CASSLHTGWTEAFF
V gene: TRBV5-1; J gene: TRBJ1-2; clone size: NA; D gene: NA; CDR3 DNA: TGCGCCAGCAGCTTGTACAGGGTCTATGGATACACCTTC; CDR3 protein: CASSLYRVYGYTF
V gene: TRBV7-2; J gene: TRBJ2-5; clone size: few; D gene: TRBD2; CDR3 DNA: TGTGCCAGCAGCTTGGCTAGCGGGGGGGCCGTAGAGACCCAGTACTTC; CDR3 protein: CASSLASGGAVETQYF
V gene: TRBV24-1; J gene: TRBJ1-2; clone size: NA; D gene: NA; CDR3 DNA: TGTGCCACCAGTGAACCGGGACAAAACTATGGCTACACCTTC; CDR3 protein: CATSEPGQNYGYTF
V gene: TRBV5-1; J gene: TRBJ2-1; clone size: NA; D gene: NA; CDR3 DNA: TGCGCCAGCAGTCCGGCCGGGCCCGACAATGAGCAGTTCTTC; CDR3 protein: CASSPAGPDNEQFF
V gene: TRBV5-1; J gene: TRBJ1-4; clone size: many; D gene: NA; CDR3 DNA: TGCGCCAGCAGCTTGGTGGGGATGGCTAATGAAAAACTGTTTTTT; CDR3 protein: CASSLVGMANEKLFF
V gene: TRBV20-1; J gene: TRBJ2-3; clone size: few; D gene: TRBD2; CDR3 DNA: TGCAGTGCTAGAGCACTAGCGGGGGTGAGGCAGTATTTT; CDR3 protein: CSARALAGVRQYF
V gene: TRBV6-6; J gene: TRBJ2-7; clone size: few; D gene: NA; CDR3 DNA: TGTGCCAGCAGAAAGGGGACCTACGAGCAGTACTTC; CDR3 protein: CASRKGTYEQYF
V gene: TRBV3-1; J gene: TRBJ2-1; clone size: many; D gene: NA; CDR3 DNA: TGTGCCAGCAGCTCCATGTACGGGCGGGCCTACAATGAGCAGTTCTTC; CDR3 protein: CASSSMYGRAYNEQFF
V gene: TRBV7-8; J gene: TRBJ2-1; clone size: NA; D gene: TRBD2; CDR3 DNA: TGTGCCAGCAGCCCCTATACGACTAGCGGGAGCAATGAGCAGTTCTTC; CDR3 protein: CASSPYTTSGSNEQFF
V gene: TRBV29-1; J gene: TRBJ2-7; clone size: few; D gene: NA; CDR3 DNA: TGCAGCGTTGTCAGGGGAGGCGAGCAGTACTTC; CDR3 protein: CSVVRGGEQYF
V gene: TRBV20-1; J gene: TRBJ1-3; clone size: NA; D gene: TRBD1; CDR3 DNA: TGCAGTGCTAGAGATCGGGGAACAGGGGGATCTGGAAACACCATATATTTT; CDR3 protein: CSARDRGTGGSGNTIYF
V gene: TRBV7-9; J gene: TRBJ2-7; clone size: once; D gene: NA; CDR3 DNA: TGTGCCAGCAGCTTCTTCTCTCGGGGCGACGAGCAGTACTTC; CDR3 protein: CASSFFSRGDEQYF
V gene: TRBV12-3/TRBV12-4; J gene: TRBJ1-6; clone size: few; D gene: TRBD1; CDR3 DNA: TGTGCCAGCAGTTTACTGGGACAGCTTAATTCACCCCTCCACTTT; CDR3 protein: CASSLLGQLNSPLHF
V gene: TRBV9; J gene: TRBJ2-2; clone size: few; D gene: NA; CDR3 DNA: TGTGCCAGCAGCGAAGGGTACACCGGGGAGCTGTTTTTT; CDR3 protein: CASSEGYTGELFF
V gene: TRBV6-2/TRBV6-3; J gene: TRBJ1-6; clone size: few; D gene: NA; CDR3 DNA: TGTGCCAGCGCTTTACAAGACGAGAGGAATTCACCCCTCCACTTT; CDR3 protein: CASALQDERNSPLHF
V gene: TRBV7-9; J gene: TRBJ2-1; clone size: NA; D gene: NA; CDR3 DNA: TGTGCCAGCAGCTTAGTGGCCGGGAGCGCGAGGACCTACAATGAGCAGTTCTTC; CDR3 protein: CASSLVAGSARTYNEQFF
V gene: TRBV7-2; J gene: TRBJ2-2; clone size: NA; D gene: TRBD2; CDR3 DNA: TGTGCCAGCAGCTTACAGCTAGCGGGGAGCACCGGGGAGCTGTTTTTT; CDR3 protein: CASSLQLAGSTGELFF
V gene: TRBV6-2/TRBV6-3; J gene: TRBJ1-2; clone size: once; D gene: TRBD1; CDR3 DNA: TGTGCCAGCAGTCGAACGGGACAGGTTCTATATGGCTACACCTTC; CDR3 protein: CASSRTGQVLYGYTF
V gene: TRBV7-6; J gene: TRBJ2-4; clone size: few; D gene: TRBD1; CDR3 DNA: TGTGCCAGCAGCTTAGGGACAGGGGTGAACATTCAGTACTTC; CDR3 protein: CASSLGTGVNIQYF
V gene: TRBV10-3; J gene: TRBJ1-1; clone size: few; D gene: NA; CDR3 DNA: TGTGCCATCAGTGAGTCACCGGGGGCTGAAGCTTTCTTT; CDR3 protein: CAISESPGAEAFF
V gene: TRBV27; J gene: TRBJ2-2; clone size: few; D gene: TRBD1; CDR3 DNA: TGTGCCAGCAGTGCGACAGGGGGCGCATCTCTCCCCGGGGAGCTGTTTTTT; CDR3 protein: CASSATGGASLPGELFF
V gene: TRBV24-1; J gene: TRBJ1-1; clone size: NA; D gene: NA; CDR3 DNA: TGTGCCACCAGTGGTAAGAACACTGAAGCTTTCTTT; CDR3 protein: CATSGKNTEAFF
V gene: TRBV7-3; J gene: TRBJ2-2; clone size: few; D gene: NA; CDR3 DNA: TGTGCCAGCAGCTTAAGGAGGCAGGGAAGGGCCGGGGAGCTGTTTTTT; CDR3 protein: CASSLRRQGRAGELFF
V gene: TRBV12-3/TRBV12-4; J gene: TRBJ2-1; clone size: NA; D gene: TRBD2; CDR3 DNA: TGTGCCAGCAGTCTCGACTCCCTAGCGGGAGAGGGTAATGAGCAGTTCTTC; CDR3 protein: CASSLDSLAGEGNEQFF
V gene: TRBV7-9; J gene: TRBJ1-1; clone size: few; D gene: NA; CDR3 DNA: TGTGCCAGCAGCCGATCCGTACCTGACGCTGAAGCTTTCTTT; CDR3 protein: CASSRSVPDAEAFF
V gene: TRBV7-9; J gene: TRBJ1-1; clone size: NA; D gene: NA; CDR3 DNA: TGTGCCAGCAGCTTAATCGCCGGGGCGGGGGGCACTGGAGCTTTCTTT; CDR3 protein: CASSLIAGAGGTGAFF
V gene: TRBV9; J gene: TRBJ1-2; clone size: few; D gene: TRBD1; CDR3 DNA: TGTGCCAGCAGCGCCCCCGGGACAGTCTATGGCTACACCTTC; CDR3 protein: CASSAPGTVYGYTF
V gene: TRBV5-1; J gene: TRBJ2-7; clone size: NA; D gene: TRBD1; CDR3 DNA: TGCGCCAGCAGCTTGGCCGCGACAGGGATCTACGAGCAGTACTTC; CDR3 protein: CASSLAATGIYEQYF
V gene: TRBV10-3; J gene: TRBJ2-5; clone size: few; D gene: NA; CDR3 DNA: TGTGCCATCAGTGATAGGGAGACCCAGTACTTC; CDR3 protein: CAISDRETQYF
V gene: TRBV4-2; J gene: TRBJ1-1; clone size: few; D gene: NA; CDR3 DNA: TGTGCCAGCAGCCAGGCTCAGGGGAACACTGAAGCTTTCTTT; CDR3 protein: CASSQAQGNTEAFF
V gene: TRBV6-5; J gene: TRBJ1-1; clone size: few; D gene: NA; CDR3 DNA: TGTGCCAGCAGGGCCGGGGGGACCGCAGAAGCTTTCTTT; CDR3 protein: CASRAGGTAEAFF
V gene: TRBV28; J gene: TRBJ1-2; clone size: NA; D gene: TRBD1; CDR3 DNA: TGTGCCAGCAGAAGACAGGGGGCGAGTTATGGCTACACCTTC; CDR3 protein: CASRRQGASYGYTF
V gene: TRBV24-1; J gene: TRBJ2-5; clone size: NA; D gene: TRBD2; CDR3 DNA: TGTGCCACCAGTGCTTCTAGCGGGACCCAAGGGACCCAGTACTTC; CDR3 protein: CATSASSGTQGTQYF
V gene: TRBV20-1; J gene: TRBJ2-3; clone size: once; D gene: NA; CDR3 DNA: TGCAGTGCTAGGGTGGAAGGCACAGATACGCAGTATTTT; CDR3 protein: CSARVEGTDTQYF
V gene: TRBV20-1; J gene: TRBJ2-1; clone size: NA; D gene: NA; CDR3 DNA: TGCAGTGCTAGACCTAAGTTTTGGGTAGCGGAATACAATGAGCAGTTCTTC; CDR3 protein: CSARPKFWVAEYNEQFF
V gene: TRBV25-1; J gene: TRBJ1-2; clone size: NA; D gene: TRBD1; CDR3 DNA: TGTGCCAGCAGTTCCGCCTATTACCCCGGGACAGGGGATGGCTACACCTTC; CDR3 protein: CASSSAYYPGTGDGYTF
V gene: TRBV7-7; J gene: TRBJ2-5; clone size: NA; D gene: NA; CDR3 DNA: TGTGCTAGCAGCTCGACCCTTCTTCGGGGGTACGGAGAGACCCAGTACTTC; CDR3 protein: CASSSTLLRGYGETQYF
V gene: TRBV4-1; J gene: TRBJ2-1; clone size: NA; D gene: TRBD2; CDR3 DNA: TGCGCCAGCAGCCAAGCGGGGGGGCAGTTCTTC; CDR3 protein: CASSQAGGQFF
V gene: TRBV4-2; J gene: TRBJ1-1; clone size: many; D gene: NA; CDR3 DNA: TGTGCCAGCAGCCAAAACCGCAGGATCGAAGCTTTCTTT; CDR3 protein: CASSQNRRIEAFF
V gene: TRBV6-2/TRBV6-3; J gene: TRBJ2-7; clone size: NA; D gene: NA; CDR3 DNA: TGTGCCAGCAATAATTGGGGAAACCGATTCTACGAGCAGTACTTC; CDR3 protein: CASNNWGNRFYEQYF
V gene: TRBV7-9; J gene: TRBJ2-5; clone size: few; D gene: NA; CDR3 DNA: TGTGCCAGCAGCTTCGGGGCGGGAGAGACCCAGTACTTC; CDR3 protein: CASSFGAGETQYF
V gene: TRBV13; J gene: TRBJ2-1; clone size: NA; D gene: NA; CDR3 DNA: TGTGCCAGCAGTATACAGGTATGGAGCTCCTACAATGAGCAGTTCTTC; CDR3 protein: CASSIQVWSSYNEQFF
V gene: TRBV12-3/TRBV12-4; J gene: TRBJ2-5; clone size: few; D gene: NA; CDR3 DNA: TGTGCCAGCAGTTTTGGTTGGACAGCGCAAGAGACCCAGTACTTC; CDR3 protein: CASSFGWTAQETQYF
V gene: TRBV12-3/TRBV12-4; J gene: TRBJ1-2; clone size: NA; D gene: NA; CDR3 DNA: TGTGCCAGCAGTTTCCTCCCCCTCATGGCAGCCGGTCCTTATGGCTACACCTTC; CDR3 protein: CASSFLPLMAAGPYGYTF
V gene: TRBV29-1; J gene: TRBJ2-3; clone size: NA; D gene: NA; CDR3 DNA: TGCAGCGTTGAATGGGAGAGCCCCAACCCCGCTTTT; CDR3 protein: CSVEWESPNPAF